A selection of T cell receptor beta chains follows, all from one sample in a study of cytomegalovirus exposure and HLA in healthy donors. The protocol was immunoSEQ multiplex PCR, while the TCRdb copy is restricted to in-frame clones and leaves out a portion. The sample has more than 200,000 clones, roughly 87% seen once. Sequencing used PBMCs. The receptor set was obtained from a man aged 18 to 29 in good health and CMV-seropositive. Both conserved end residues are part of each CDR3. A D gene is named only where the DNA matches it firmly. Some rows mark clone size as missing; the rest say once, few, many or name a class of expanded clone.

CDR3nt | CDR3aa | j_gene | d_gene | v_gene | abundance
TGTGCCAGCAGCTTAGGGGGACACCTGTTTTTT | CASSLGGHLFF | TRBJ1-4 | NA | TRBV7-8 | NA
TGTGCCAGCTCACCGGGGGTCAATGAGCAGTTCTTC | CASSPGVNEQFF | TRBJ2-1 | NA | TRBV18 | NA
TGTGCCAGCAGCCGCGTGGGCAGGACTAATGAAAAACTGTTTTTT | CASSRVGRTNEKLFF | TRBJ1-4 | NA | TRBV7-2 | NA
TGTGCCAGCAGCAAAAACGCTATCTCCGGTATGAATGAGCAGTTCTTC | CASSKNAISGMNEQFF | TRBJ2-1 | NA | TRBV7-3 | NA
TGCGCCAGCAGCCAAGTCCCGAGGGGGCGGGCCGGGGAGCTGTTTTTT | CASSQVPRGRAGELFF | TRBJ2-2 | TRBD1 | TRBV4-1 | NA
TGTGCCAGCAGTTTCGGGACTATTAATGAAAAACTGTTTTTT | CASSFGTINEKLFF | TRBJ1-4 | NA | TRBV28 | NA
TGTGCCACCAGTCCCCCCAATCAGCCCCAGCATTTT | CATSPPNQPQHF | TRBJ1-5 | NA | TRBV15 | once
TGCGCCAGCAGCTTGGAAAGGAGGGGGACAGATACGCAGTATTTT | CASSLERRGTDTQYF | TRBJ2-3 | NA | TRBV5-1 | NA
TGCAGTGCTAGATCCCCCCAGACCCAGTACTTC | CSARSPQTQYF | TRBJ2-5 | NA | TRBV20-1 | NA
TGTGCCAGCAGCATTGGGACAGGTACCTACGAGCAGTACTTC | CASSIGTGTYEQYF | TRBJ2-7 | TRBD1 | TRBV7-2 | NA
TGTGCCAGCAGCTCCGGACTAGCGGAACCTTACGAGCAGTACTTC | CASSSGLAEPYEQYF | TRBJ2-7 | TRBD2 | TRBV28 | NA
TGTGCCAGCAGCTTCCGTAGCGGGAGACCCTCCTACGAGCAGTACTTC | CASSFRSGRPSYEQYF | TRBJ2-7 | TRBD2 | TRBV7-2 | NA
TGCGCCAGCAGCCAAGAGGGTCAGCCCCAGCATTTT | CASSQEGQPQHF | TRBJ1-5 | NA | TRBV4-1 | NA
TGTGCCATCAGTGTGGACAAGGATCAGCCCCAGCATTTT | CAISVDKDQPQHF | TRBJ1-5 | NA | TRBV10-3 | NA
TGTGCCAGCAGCCAGGTGGACACTGAAGCTTTCTTT | CASSQVDTEAFF | TRBJ1-1 | NA | TRBV4-2 | NA
TGTGCCAGTAACCTAGGAGATACGCAGTATTTT | CASNLGDTQYF | TRBJ2-3 | NA | TRBV19 | NA
TGTGCCAGCAGCTTAGCCGGGGTGAGGACAGGGCCCTACAATGAGCAGTTCTTC | CASSLAGVRTGPYNEQFF | TRBJ2-1 | TRBD1 | TRBV7-2 | NA
TGCAGCGGTCTCGGGACAGGGAGTTACAATGAGCAGTTCTTC | CSGLGTGSYNEQFF | TRBJ2-1 | TRBD1 | TRBV29-1 | NA
TGTGCCAGCAGCTGGGACCGATCAGATACGCAGTATTTT | CASSWDRSDTQYF | TRBJ2-3 | NA | TRBV11-3 | NA
TGTGCCAGCAGTTTAGGGACAGGTACAACTGAAGCTTTCTTT | CASSLGTGTTEAFF | TRBJ1-1 | TRBD1 | TRBV28 | NA
TGTGCCAGCAGCCAGTGGTTCGGGGACACCGGGGAGCTGTTTTTT | CASSQWFGDTGELFF | TRBJ2-2 | NA | TRBV14 | NA
TGTGCCAGCAGTGACGGCGGGGCCCACCTCACCGGGGAGCTGTTTTTT | CASSDGGAHLTGELFF | TRBJ2-2 | NA | TRBV6-1 | NA
TGCGCCAGCAGCTCCTCGGGACTAGCGTCGACAGATACGCAGTATTTT | CASSSSGLASTDTQYF | TRBJ2-3 | TRBD2 | TRBV5-1 | NA
TGTGCCAGCTCACTACAGGGAATCTATCAGCCCCAGCATTTT | CASSLQGIYQPQHF | TRBJ1-5 | NA | TRBV18 | NA
TGTGCCAGCAGTAGAATAGGGTTCCAAGAGACCCAGTACTTC | CASSRIGFQETQYF | TRBJ2-5 | NA | TRBV6-5 | once
TGTGCCAGCAAGCTCGGACAGGGGATCTACGAGCAGTACTTC | CASKLGQGIYEQYF | TRBJ2-7 | TRBD1 | TRBV6-5 | NA
TGTGCCAGCAGCCAAATAGGGACTAGCGGGAGTGCAGATACGCAGTATTTT | CASSQIGTSGSADTQYF | TRBJ2-3 | TRBD2 | TRBV4-2 | NA
TGTGCCAGCAGCTTAATACGATGGGATGGGGCCAACGTCCTGACTTTC | CASSLIRWDGANVLTF | TRBJ2-6 | NA | TRBV7-8 | NA